The T cell receptor (beta chain) described here comes from a study of vaccination and CD4 T cells after COVID-19. The wider study: Ranging from 14 to 241, the interval between dose two and post-vaccine sampling had a median of approximately 70 days.

The treatment denotes: roughly 10-day PBMC culture with coronavirus spike peptide pools or control peptides (ViraFEST assay). Following a culture period (roughly ten days), negative selection was used to isolate CD4+ T cells. This clonotype was detected only a few times. Its specificity is not known. Study-wide points: In convalescent patients, a median approximately 86% of reactive clones appeared only post-vaccination.

Cultured CD4+ T cells had their DNA profiled by the Oncomine TCR Beta short-read assay. The genomic DNA was obtained from cultured CD4+ T cells by extraction with the QIAamp micro DNA kit. MiXCR, run by TCRdb on the PCR reads, gives a single entry per CDR3 protein. The data contain fewer than 20,000 distinct CDR3 sequences, 45% to 65% of them seen just once; the ten biggest clones take up roughly 34%. The sequence derives from a human donor with COVID-19. The input for sequencing was cultured CD4+ T cells from blood, taken after SARS-CoV-2 vaccination.

The CDR3 protein is CSAKKEDDGYTF. CDR3 bases: TGCAGTGCTAAGAAGGAGGACGATGGCTACACCTTC. The rearrangement joins TRBV20-1 to TRBJ1-2; D is uncertain. V gave up 4 bases and J gave up 6 bases, with 12 bases separating them. Germline lookup yields CDR1 DFQATT and CDR2 SNEGSKA (reference sequence). The CDR3 consists of 12 residues.